This T cell receptor beta chain originates from a study of CD8 T cells in Susac syndrome. Germline V gene data show CDR1 as MNHEY and CDR2 as SVGAGI. Trimming shortened V by 6 bases and J by 1 base, and 12 bases separated the two germline ends. The CDR3 sequence is 14 residues long. RNA was extracted with the RNeasy kit, and a quantity of about 0.45 to 1 ug was reverse transcribed using random hexamers. TCRdb re-derived calls from the immunoSEQ multiplex PCR reads in MiXCR, one entry per CDR3 protein. The top ten hold roughly 1% of the sample, which has 75,000 or so distinct CDR3 sequences, 90% to 95% seen once.

Sample: CD8+ T cells from PBMCs. The rearrangement joins TRBV6-5 to TRBJ1-1, with D perhaps TRBD1 (5 bases). The origin of this receptor is a human donor with Susac syndrome. The CDR3, as DNA: TGTGCCAGCAGCCTTTCACAGGAGAACACTGAAGCTTTCTTT. It codes for CASSLSQENTEAFF.